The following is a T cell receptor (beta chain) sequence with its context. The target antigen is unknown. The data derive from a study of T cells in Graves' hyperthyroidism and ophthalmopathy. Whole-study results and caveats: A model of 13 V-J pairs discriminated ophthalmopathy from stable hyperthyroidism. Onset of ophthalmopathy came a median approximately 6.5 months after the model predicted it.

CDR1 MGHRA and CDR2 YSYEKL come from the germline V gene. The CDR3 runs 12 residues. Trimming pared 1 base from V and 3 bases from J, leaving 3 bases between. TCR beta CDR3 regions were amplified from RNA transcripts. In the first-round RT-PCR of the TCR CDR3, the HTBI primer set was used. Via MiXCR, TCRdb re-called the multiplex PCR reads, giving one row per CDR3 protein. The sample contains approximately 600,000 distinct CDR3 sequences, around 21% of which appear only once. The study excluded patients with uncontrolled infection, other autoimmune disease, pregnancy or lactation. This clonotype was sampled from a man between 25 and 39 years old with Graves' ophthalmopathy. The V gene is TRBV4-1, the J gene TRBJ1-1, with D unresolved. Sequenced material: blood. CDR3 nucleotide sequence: TGCGCCAGCAGCCAAGCACACACTGAAGCTTTCTTT. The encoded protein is CASSQAHTEAFF.